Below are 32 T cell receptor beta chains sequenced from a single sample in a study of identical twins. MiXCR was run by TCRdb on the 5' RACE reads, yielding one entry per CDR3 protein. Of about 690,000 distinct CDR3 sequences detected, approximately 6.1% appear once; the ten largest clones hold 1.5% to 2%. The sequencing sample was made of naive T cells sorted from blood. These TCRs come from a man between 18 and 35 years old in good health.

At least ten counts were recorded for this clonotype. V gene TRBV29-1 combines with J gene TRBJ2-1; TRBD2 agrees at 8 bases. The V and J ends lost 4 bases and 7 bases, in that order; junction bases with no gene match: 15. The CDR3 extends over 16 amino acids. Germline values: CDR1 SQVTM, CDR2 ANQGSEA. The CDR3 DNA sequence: TGCAGCGTTGGCCGCTCGGAAGCGGGAGATGAGAATGAGCAGTTCTTC. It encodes CSVGRSEAGDENEQFF.

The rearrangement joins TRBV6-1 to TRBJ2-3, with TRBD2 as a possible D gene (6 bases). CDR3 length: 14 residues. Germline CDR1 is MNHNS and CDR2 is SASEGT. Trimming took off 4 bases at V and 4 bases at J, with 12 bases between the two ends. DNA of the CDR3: TGTGCCAGCAGTGTGAGCTCGGGGGCAGATACGCAGTATTTT. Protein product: CASSVSSGADTQYF.

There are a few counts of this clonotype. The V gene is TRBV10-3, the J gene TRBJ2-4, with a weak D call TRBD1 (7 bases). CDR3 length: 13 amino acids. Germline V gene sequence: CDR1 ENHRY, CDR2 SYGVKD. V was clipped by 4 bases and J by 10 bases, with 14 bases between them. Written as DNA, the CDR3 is TGTGCCATCAGTGTCGGCAGGGGGGAGATTCAGTACTTC. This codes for CAISVGRGEIQYF.

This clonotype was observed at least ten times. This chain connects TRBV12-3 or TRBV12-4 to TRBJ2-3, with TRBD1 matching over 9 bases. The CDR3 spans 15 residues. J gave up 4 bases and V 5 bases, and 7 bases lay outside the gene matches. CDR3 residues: CASSPRTGVPDTQYF. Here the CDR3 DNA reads TGTGCCAGCAGTCCCAGGACAGGGGTTCCAGATACGCAGTATTTT.

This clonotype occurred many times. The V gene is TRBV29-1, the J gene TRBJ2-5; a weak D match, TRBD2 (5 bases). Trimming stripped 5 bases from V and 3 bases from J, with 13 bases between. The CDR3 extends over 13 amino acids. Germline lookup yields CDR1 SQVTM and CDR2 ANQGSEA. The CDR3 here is CSVYPGTKETQYF. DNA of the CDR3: TGCAGCGTTTATCCGGGAACTAAAGAGACCCAGTACTTC.

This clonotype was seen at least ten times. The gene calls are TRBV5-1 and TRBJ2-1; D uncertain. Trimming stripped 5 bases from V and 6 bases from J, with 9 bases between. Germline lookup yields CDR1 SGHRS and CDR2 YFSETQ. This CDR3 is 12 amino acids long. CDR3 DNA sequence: TGCGCCAGCAGTCGTACAATCAATGAGCAGTTCTTC. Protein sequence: CASSRTINEQFF.

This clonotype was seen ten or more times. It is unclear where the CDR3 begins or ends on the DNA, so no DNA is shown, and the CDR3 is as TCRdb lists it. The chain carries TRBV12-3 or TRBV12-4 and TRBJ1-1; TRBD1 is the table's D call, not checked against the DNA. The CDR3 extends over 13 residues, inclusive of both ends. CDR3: CASSFGEGTEAFF.

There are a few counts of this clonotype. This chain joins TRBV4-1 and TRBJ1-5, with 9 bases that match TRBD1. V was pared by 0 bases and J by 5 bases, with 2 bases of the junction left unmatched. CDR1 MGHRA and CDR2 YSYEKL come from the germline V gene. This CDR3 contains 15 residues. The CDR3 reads CASSQDWTGDQPQHF. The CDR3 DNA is TGCGCCAGCAGCCAAGATTGGACAGGGGATCAGCCCCAGCATTTT.

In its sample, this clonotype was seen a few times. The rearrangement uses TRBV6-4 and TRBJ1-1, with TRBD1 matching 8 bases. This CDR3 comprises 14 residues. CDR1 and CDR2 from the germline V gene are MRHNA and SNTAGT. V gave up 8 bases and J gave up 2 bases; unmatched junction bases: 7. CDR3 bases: TGTGCCAGCCGGGACGACAGGGGTAACACTGAAGCTTTCTTT. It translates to CASRDDRGNTEAFF.

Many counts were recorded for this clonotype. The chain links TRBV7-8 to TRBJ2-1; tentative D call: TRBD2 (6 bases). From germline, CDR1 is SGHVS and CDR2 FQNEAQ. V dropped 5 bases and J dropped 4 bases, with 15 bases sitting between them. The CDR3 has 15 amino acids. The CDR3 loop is CASSAGTGSYNEQFF. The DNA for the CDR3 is TGTGCCAGCAGCGCCGGGACTGGTTCTTACAATGAGCAGTTCTTC.

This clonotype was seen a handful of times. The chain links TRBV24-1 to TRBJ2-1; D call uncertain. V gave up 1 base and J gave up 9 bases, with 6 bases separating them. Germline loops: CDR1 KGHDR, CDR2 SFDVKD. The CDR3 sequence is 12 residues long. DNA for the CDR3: TGTGCCACCAGTGATTTTCGGGTTGAGCAGTTCTTC. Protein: CATSDFRVEQFF.

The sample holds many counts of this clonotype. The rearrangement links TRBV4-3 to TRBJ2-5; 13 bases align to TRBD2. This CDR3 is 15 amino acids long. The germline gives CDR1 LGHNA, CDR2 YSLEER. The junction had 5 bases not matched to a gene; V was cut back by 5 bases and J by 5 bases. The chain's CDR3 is CASSWTSGSLETQYF. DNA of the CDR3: TGCGCCAGCAGCTGGACTAGCGGGAGTTTGGAGACCCAGTACTTC.

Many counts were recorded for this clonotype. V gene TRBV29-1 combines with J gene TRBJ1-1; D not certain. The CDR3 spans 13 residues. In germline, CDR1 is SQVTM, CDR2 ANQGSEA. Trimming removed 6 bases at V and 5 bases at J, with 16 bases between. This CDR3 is CSVSGRVGTEAFF. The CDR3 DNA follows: TGCAGCGTCAGTGGGAGGGTTGGGACTGAAGCTTTCTTT.

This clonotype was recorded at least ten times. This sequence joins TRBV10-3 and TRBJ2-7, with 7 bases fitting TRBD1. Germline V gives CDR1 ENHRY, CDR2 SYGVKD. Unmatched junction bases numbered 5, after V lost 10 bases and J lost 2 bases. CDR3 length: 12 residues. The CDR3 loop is CATTQGTYEQYF. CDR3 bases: TGTGCCACTACACAGGGGACCTACGAGCAGTACTTC.

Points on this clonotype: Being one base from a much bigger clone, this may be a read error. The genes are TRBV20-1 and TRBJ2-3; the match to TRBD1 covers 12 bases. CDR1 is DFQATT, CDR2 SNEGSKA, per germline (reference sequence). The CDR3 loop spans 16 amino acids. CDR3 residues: CRALGTGTGGGDTQYF. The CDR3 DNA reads TGCAGAGCGCTTGGAACCGGGACAGGGGGCGGAGATACGCAGTATTTT.

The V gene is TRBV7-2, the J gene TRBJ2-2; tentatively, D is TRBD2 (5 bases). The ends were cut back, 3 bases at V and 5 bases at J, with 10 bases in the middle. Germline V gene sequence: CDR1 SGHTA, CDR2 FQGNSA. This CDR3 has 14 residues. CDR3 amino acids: CASSLGRETGELFF. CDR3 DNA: TGTGCCAGCAGCTTGGGGAGAGAGACCGGGGAGCTGTTTTTT.

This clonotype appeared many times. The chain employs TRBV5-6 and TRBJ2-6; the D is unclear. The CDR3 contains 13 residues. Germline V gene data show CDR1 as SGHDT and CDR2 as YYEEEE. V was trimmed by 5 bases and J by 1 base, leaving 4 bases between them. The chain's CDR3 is CASSWSGANVLTF. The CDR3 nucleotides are TGTGCCAGCAGTTGGTCTGGGGCCAACGTCCTGACTTTC.

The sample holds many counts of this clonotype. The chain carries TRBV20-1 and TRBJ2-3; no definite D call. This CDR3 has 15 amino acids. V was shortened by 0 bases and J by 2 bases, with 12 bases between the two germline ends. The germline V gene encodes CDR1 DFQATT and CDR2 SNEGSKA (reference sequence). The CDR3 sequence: CSARDTARTTDTQYF. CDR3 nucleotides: TGCAGTGCTAGAGATACAGCGCGGACCACAGATACGCAGTATTTT.

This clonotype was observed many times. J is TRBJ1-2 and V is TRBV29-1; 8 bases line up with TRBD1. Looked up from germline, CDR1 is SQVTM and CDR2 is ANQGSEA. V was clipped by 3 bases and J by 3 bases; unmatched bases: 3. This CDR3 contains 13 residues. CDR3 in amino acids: CSVETGVDYGYTF. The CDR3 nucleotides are TGCAGCGTTGAGACAGGGGTAGACTATGGCTACACCTTC.

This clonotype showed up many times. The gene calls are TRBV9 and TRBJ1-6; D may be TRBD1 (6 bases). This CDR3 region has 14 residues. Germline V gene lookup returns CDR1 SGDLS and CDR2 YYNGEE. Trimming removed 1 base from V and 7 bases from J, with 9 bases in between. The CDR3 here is CASSVTGLNSPLHF. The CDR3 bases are TGTGCCAGCAGCGTAACAGGGCTGAATTCACCCCTCCACTTT.

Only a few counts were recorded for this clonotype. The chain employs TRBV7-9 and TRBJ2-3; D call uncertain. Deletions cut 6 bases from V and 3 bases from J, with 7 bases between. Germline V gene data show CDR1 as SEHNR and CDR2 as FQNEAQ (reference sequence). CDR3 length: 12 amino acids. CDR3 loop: CASSRVTDTQYF. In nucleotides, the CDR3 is TGTGCCAGCAGTCGAGTGACAGATACGCAGTATTTT.

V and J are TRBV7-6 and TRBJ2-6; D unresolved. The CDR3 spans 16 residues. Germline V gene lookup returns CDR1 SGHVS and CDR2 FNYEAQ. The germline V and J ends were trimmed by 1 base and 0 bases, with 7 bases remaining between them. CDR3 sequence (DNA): TGTGCCAGCAGCTTAGAATCCTTCTCTGGGGCCAACGTCCTGACTTTC. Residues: CASSLESFSGANVLTF.

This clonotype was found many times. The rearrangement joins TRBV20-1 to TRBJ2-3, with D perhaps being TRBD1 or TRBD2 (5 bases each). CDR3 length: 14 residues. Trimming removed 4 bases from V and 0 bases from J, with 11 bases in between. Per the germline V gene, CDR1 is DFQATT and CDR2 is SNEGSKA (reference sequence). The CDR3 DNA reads TGCAGTGCTACCACAGGACTTAGCACAGATACGCAGTATTTT. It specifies CSATTGLSTDTQYF.

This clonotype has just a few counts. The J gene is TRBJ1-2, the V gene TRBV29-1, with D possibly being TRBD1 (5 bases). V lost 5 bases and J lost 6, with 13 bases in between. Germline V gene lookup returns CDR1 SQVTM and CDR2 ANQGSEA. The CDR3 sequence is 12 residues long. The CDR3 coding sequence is TGCAGCGTTTTCGAGGGGTCGGATGGCTACACCTTC. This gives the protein CSVFEGSDGYTF.

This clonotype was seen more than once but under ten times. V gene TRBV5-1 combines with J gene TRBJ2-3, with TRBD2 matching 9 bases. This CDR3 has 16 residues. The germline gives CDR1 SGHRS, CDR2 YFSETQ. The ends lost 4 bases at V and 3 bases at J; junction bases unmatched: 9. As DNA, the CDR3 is TGCGCCAGCAGCGAATCCCCGGGACTAGCAACAGATACGCAGTATTTT. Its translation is CASSESPGLATDTQYF.

This CDR3 reads CASSFPGPDPKTSGRPQETQYF. CDR3 in DNA: TGCGCCAGCAGCTTTCCGGGACCGGACCCGAAGACTAGCGGGAGGCCACAAGAGACCCAGTACTTC. The chain couples TRBV5-1 to TRBJ2-5; 13 positions agree with TRBD2. Germline CDR1 is SGHRS and CDR2 is YFSETQ. This CDR3 region has 22 residues. The V gene end was trimmed by 2 bases and the J gene end by 2 bases; junction bases not matched to a gene: 21.

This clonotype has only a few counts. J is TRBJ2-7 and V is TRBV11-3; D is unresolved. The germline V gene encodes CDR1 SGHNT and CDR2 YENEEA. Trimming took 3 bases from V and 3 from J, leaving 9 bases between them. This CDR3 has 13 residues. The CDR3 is CASSFYPSYEQYV. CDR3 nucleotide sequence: TGTGCCAGCAGCTTTTATCCCAGCTACGAGCAGTACGTC.

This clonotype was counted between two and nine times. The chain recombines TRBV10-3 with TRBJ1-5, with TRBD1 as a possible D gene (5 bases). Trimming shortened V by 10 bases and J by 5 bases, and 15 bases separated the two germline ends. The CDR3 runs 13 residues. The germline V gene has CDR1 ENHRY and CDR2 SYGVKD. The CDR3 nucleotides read TGTGCCACCGTCGGGGGTCCCGATCAGCCCCAGCATTTT. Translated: CATVGGPDQPQHF.

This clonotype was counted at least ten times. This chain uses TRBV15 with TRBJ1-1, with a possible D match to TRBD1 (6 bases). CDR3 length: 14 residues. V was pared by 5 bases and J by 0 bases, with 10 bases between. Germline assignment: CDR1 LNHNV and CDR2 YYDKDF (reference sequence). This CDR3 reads CATSLGHLNTEAFF. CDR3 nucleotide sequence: TGTGCCACCAGCTTGGGACATTTGAACACTGAAGCTTTCTTT.

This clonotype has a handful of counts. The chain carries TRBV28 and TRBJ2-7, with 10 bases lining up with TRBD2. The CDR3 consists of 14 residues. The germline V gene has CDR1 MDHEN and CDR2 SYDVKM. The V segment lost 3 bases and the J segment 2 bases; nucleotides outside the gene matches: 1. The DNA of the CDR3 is TGTGCCAGCAGTTTCCTAGCGGGAGCCTACGAGCAGTACTTC. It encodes CASSFLAGAYEQYF. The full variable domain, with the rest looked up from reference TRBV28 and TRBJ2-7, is DVKVTQSSRYLVKRTGEKVFLECVQDMDHENMFWYRQDPGLGLRLIYFSYDVKMKEKGDIPEGYSVSREKKERFSLILESASTNQTSMYLCASSFLAGAYEQYFGPGTRLTVT.

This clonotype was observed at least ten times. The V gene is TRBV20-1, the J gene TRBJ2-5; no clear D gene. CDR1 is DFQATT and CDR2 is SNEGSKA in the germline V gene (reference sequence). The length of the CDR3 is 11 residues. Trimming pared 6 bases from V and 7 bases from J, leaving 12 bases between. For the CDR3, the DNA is TGCAGTGCCGCTAGTTGGTGGACCCAGTACTTC. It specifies CSAASWWTQYF.

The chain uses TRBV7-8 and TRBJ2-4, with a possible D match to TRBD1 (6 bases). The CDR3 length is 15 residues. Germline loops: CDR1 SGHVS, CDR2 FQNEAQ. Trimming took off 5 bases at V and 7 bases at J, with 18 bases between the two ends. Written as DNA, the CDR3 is TGTGCCAGCAGCCTAACAGATATAAGGGGGAACATTCAGTACTTC. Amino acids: CASSLTDIRGNIQYF.